This T cell receptor beta chain stems from a study of T cell repertoires in cytomegalovirus infection. Whole-study context: Shared public TCR beta signatures pointed to both CMV infection and a matching HLA type.

Study observations and caveats: HLA-C-restricted CMV clonotypes gave the most frequent clonotype in two of eight donors. Cumulated frequencies of public TCR beta families served to identify carriers of CMV plus the relevant HLA.

J gave up 0 bases and V 6 bases, and 10 bases lay outside the gene matches. The germline V gene has CDR1 MNHEY and CDR2 SMNVEV (reference sequence). This CDR3 contains 17 residues. One entry per CDR3 protein results from TCRdb running MiXCR on the reads. Here the sample spans around 490,000 distinct CDR3 sequences, more than 20% being singletons. This clonotype came up a few times. What it binds is not known. The TCR comes from a human donor in good health (CMV status not recorded). Some clones in this sample may be carry-over from other donors' samples. The sample taken for sequencing was PBMCs. The V call is TRBV27, the J call TRBJ2-2; TRBD2 aligns across 7 bases. This CDR3 reads CASSLTREVPNTGELFF. For the CDR3, the DNA is TGTGCCAGCAGCCTTACCCGGGAGGTCCCGAACACCGGGGAGCTGTTTTTT.